Following are 7 T cell receptor beta chains from one sample sequenced in a study of T cell responses to AZD1222 COVID-19 vaccine. Sequencing was performed with immunoSEQ multiplex PCR; in TCRdb, only in-frame clones are kept and a portion is missing. This table has about 190,000 clones, 85% to 95% appearing once. Sequences were derived from peripheral blood, sampled on day 0 of AZD1222 vaccination. The receptor set was obtained from an adult in good health.

The rearrangement uses TRBV12-3 or TRBV12-4 and TRBJ1-2, with a tentative D call TRBD1 (6 bases). The V end lost 5 bases, the J end lost 4 bases, and 11 bases lay between the germline ends. The CDR3 is 13 amino acids. CDR3 sequence (DNA): TGTGCCAGCAGTACGCAGGGGACCTATGGCTACACCTTC. Encoded protein: CASSTQGTYGYTF.

The CDR3 bases are TGTGCCAGCTCACCAGGACAGGGCATAGAAGCTTTCTTT. Its protein product is CASSPGQGIEAFF. The chain couples TRBV18 to TRBJ1-1; TRBD1 matches at 8 bases. J lost 8 bases, V lost 2 bases, and 4 bases had no gene match. This CDR3 spans 13 amino acids. Germline CDR1 is KGHSH and CDR2 is LQKENI.

This clone was observed once. The gene calls are TRBV19 and TRBJ1-4; 7 bases map to TRBD1. Germline assignment: CDR1 LNHDA and CDR2 SQIVND (reference sequence). J lost 8 bases, V lost 4 bases, and 1 base had no gene match. The CDR3 extends over 12 amino acids. In DNA form, the CDR3 reads TGTGCCAGTAGTACGGACAGGGAAAAACTGTTTTTT. It encodes CASSTDREKLFF.

J is TRBJ1-5 and V is TRBV9; 10 bases map to TRBD1. This CDR3 contains 14 residues. CDR1 is SGDLS, CDR2 YYNGEE, per germline. The V gene end was trimmed by 4 bases and the J gene end by 9 bases; junction bases not matched to a gene: 7. The CDR3 DNA sequence: TGTGCCAGCAGCCAGCGGGACAGGGGAGGGCCCCAGCATTTT. Translation gives CASSQRDRGGPQHF.

The rearrangement links TRBV4-1 to TRBJ2-3; D perhaps matches TRBD2 (6 bases). Trimming removed 3 bases from V and 2 bases from J, with 15 bases in between. Germline loops: CDR1 MGHRA, CDR2 YSYEKL. The CDR3 totals 16 residues. CDR3 in DNA: TGCGCCAGCAGCCAGGTCCCCGGACTAAACACAGATACGCAGTATTTT. It codes for CASSQVPGLNTDTQYF.

This chain uses TRBV10-3 with TRBJ2-6; D gene unclear. With 5 bases removed from V and 0 bases from J, the gap between germline ends came to 17 bases. This CDR3 is 18 amino acids long. Germline assignment: CDR1 ENHRY and CDR2 SYGVKD. The CDR3 loop is CAISFKKTRSSGANVLTF. In DNA, the CDR3 is TGTGCCATCAGTTTTAAGAAGACACGAAGCTCTGGGGCCAACGTCCTGACTTTC.

The chain employs TRBV9 and TRBJ1-5; D perhaps matches TRBD1 (6 bases). V shed 4 bases and J shed 4 bases, with 12 bases lying between them. This CDR3 spans 14 amino acids. Per the germline V gene, CDR1 is SGDLS and CDR2 is YYNGEE. For the CDR3, the DNA is TGTGCCAGCAGCCCCGGACAGCTGAATCAGCCCCAGCATTTT. Translating it yields CASSPGQLNQPQHF.